Below are 2 T cell receptor beta chains sequenced from a single sample in a study of blood T cell repertoires in COVID-19. The table came from immunoSEQ multiplex PCR; TCRdb's copy has only in-frame clones and leaves some out. The sample shows some 150,000 clones, roughly 88% of them seen only once. The sample taken for sequencing was peripheral blood. The receptors derive from a woman aged 45-65 years in a cohort sampled during active or convalescent COVID-19.

CDR3 in DNA: TGTGCCATCAGTGACCATCGTGACAGCTCCTATAATTCACCCCTCCACTTT. Translating it yields CAISDHRDSSYNSPLHF. The genes are TRBV10-3 and TRBJ1-6; a possible D gene is TRBD1 (5 bases). The CDR3 spans 17 residues. Trimming pared 3 bases from V and 0 bases from J, leaving 12 bases between. Germline V gives CDR1 ENHRY, CDR2 SYGVKD.

The J gene is TRBJ1-5, the V gene TRBV2, with 8 nucleotides matching TRBD1. The ends lost 5 bases at V and 10 bases at J; junction bases unmatched: 16. This CDR3 is built from 16 residues. The germline gives CDR1 SNHLY, CDR2 FYNNEI. The CDR3 spells CASSLDRDRVMYPQHF. The CDR3 region has the DNA TGTGCCAGCAGTCTGGACAGGGATAGAGTAATGTACCCCCAGCATTTT.